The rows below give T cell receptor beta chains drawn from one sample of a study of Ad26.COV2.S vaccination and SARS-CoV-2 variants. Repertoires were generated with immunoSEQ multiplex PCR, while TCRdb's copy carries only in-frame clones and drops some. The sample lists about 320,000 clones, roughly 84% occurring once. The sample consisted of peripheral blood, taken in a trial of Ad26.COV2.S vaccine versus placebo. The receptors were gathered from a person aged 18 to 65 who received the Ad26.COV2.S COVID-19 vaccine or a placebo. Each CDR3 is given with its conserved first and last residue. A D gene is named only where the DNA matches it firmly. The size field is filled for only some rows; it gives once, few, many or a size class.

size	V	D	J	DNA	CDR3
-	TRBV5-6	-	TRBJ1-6	TGTGCCAGCAGCTTGGCAAACGGAGACTATAATTCACCCCTCCACTTT	CASSLANGDYNSPLHF
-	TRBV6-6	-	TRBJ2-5	TGTGCCAGCAGTTACTCGGGTGAGACCCAGTACTTC	CASSYSGETQYF
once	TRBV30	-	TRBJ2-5	TGTGCCTGGAGTGTACTTGGAGGGAAAGAGACCCAGTACTTC	CAWSVLGGKETQYF
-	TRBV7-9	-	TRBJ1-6	TGTGCCAGCAACGCGGTGACAGGCTCCTATAATTCACCCCTCCACTTT	CASNAVTGSYNSPLHF
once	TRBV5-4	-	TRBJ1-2	TGTGCCAGCAGCTTGGAGGCCAGCGGGTCGTATGGCTACACCTTC	CASSLEASGSYGYTF
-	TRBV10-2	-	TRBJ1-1	TGCGCCAGCCAATACGGAGGCGAGACTGAAGCTTTCTTT	CASQYGGETEAFF
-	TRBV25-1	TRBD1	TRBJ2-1	TGTGCCAGCAGTTTAATGGTGGGACAGGGGGACGTTGAGCAGTTCTTC	CASSLMVGQGDVEQFF
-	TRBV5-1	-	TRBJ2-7	TGCGCCAGCAGCTCAGGGTACTCATCCTACGAGCAGTACTTC	CASSSGYSSYEQYF
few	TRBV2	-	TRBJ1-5	TGTGCCAGTCACCGGAACAGGGAGAGCAATCAGCCCCAGCATTTT	CASHRNRESNQPQHF
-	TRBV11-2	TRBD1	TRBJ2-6	TGTGCCAGCAGTCGTAAGACAGGGGTAGGGGCCAACGTCCTGACTTTC	CASSRKTGVGANVLTF
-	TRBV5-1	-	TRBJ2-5	TGCGCCAGCAAGGTGGTGGGAGAGACCCAGTACTTC	CASKVVGETQYF
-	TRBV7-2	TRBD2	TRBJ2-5	TGTGCCAGCAGCGACCCGGGACTACCCCGTCAGTACTTC	CASSDPGLPRQYF
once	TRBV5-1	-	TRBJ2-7	TGCGCCAGCAGCTTGACCCTCCAACAGGGAAACGCCTACGAGCAGTACTTC	CASSLTLQQGNAYEQYF
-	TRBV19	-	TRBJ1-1	TGTGCCAGTAGTACGAGGAACTGGGATTACACTGAAGCTTTCTTT	CASSTRNWDYTEAFF
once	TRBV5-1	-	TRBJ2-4	TGCGCCAGCAGCCCCCGGGCAGTTGGAGGAGACATTCAGTACTTC	CASSPRAVGGDIQYF
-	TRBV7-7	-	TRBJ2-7	TGTGCTAGCAGGTCCCCAAACAGGGATGGTGGTTACGAGCAGTACTTC	CASRSPNRDGGYEQYF
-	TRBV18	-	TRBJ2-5	TGTGCCAGCTGTAATTTGGTCGGGCAGGGGATACAAGAGACCCAGTACTTC	CASCNLVGQGIQETQYF
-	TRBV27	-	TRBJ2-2	TGTGCCAGCAGAAACCTGGACAGAACCGGGGAGCTGTTTTTT	CASRNLDRTGELFF
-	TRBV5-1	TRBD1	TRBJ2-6	TGCGCCAGCAGTTATCCCGGACAGGGCTCTGGGGCCAACGTCCTGACTTTC	CASSYPGQGSGANVLTF
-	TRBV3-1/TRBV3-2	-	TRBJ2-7	TGTGCCAGCAGCCAAGATGGAGTGGCGGGGGCCTACTACGAGCAGTACTTC	CASSQDGVAGAYYEQYF
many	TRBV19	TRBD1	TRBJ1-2	TGTGCCAGCGAGGGACAGGGATTCTACGAGGGCTACACCTTC	CASEGQGFYEGYTF
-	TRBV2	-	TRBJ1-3	TGTGCCAGCAGACGTTGGGAACACGGAAAGTTACCTGGAAACACCATATATTTT	CASRRWEHGKLPGNTIYF
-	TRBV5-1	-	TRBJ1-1	TGCGCCAGCAGCTTGGAAGGGGGGCCCACTGAAGCTTTCTTT	CASSLEGGPTEAFF
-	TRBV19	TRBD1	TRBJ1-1	TGTGCCAGTAGTCTGGGACAGGGCGGCACTGAAGCTTTCTTT	CASSLGQGGTEAFF
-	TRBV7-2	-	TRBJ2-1	TGTGCCAGCAGCTTAGAACCAGCGGGCCCCTACAATGAGCAGTTCTTC	CASSLEPAGPYNEQFF
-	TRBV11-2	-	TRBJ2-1	TGTGCCAGCAGCTTAATGGAGGGGTACAATGAGCAGTTCTTC	CASSLMEGYNEQFF
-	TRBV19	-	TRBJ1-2	TGTGCCAGTAGTATTGCTTTTACGGGTTATAACTATGGCTACACCTTC	CASSIAFTGYNYGYTF
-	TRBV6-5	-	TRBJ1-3	TGTGCCAGCAGTTACCACAGGCAGAGCTCTGGAAACACCATATATTTT	CASSYHRQSSGNTIYF
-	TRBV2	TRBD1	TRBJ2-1	TGTGCCAGCAGTCCCTTAAGGGGGACAGCCCTTTACAATGAGCAGTTCTTC	CASSPLRGTALYNEQFF
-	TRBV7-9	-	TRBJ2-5	TGTGCCAGCAGCTTTCAGGGCGAGACCCAGTACTTC	CASSFQGETQYF
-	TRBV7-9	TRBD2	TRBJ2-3	TGTGCCAGCACCCGACCTAGCGGGAGCACTGGAACCCGCACAGATACGCAGTATTTT	CASTRPSGSTGTRTDTQYF
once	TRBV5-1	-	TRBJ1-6	TGCGCCAGCAGCTTGAGACCAGATCCCGATTCACCCCTCCACTTT	CASSLRPDPDSPLHF
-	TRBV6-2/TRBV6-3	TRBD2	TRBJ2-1	TGTGCCAGCAGTTACGGTGGACTAGCGGGGTCTGAGCAGTTCTTC	CASSYGGLAGSEQFF
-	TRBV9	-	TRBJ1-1	TGTGCCAGCAGCGTCTCCACCCAAGGGAACACTGAAGCTTTCTTT	CASSVSTQGNTEAFF
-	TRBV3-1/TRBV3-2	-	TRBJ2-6	TGTGCCAGCAGCCAAGGCGGCGCTGGGGCCAACGTCCTGACTTTC	CASSQGGAGANVLTF
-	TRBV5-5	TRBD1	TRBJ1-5	TGTGCCAGCAGCCCCGACAGGGGGCCTGGCTTTAGGGGCAATCAGCCCCAGCATTTT	CASSPDRGPGFRGNQPQHF
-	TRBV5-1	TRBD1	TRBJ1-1	TGCGCCAGCAGCGAGCCGGGACAGACTGAAGCTTTCTTT	CASSEPGQTEAFF
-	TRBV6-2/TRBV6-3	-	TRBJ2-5	TGTGCCAGCAGTAAGGGACTGACCCAAGAGACCCAGTACTTC	CASSKGLTQETQYF
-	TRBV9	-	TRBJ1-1	TGTGCCAGCAGCGTAGTGGCAGGGACGAGTACTGAAGCTTTCTTT	CASSVVAGTSTEAFF
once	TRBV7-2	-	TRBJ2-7	TGTGCCAGCAGCTTAGAATCGGTACAGGCGCGGTACTTC	CASSLESVQARYF
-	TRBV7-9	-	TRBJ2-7	TGTGCCAGCAGCGTAGCGGACAGTCCCACCTACGAGCAGTACTTC	CASSVADSPTYEQYF
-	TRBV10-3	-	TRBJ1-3	TGTGCCATCAGTGATCGGGCAGGAGACTCTGGAAACACCATATATTTT	CAISDRAGDSGNTIYF
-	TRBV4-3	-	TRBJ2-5	TGCGCCAGCAGCCAAGTCCCGCAGAGAGTCGAGACCCAGTACTTC	CASSQVPQRVETQYF
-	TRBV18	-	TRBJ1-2	TGTGCCAGCTCCCCGGGGGTCCGGACCTATGGCTACACCTTC	CASSPGVRTYGYTF
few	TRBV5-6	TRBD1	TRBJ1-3	TGTGCCAGCAGCCAGGACAGGGTGTATGGAAACACCATATATTTT	CASSQDRVYGNTIYF
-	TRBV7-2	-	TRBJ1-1	TGTGCCAGCAGCGAACAGAGATACACTGAAGCTTTCTTT	CASSEQRYTEAFF
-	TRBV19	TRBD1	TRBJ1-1	TGTGCCTGTAAGACAGGGGTCACTGAAGCTTTCTTT	CACKTGVTEAFF
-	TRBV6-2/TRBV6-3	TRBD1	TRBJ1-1	TGTGCCAGCAGTTTTAACAGGGGAAGTAGCGGAGCTTTCTTT	CASSFNRGSSGAFF
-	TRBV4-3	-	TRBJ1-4	TGCGCCAGCAGCCAAGATCTTTGGGGGGCGGGTGAAAAACTGTTTTTT	CASSQDLWGAGEKLFF
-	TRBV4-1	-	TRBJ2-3	TGCGCCAGCAGCCAGATTGAGGGCCGCAAATTGTATTTT	CASSQIEGRKLYF
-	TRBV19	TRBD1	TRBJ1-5	TGTGCCAGTAGTAGAAAACGGGGACAGGGAGCGCCTCGGGGCAATCAGCCCCAGCATTTT	CASSRKRGQGAPRGNQPQHF
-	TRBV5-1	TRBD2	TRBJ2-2	TGCGCCAGCAGCGGCGGACTAGCGGGGGCTAACACCGGGGAGCTGTTTTTT	CASSGGLAGANTGELFF